This T cell receptor beta chain was observed in a study of T cell changes during pregnancy in multiple sclerosis. Profiling relied on immunoSEQ multiplex PCR, and the TCRdb table lists in-frame clones only, not all of them. The sample gives some 80,000 clones, about 89% of which show up once; 2.5% is in the top ten. Here the sequenced sample was peripheral blood, taken in the first trimester of pregnancy. The clonotype comes from a female donor with multiple sclerosis, enrolled in a pregnancy study.

The CDR3 coding sequence is TGTGCCAGCAGCTTGGGGACAGGGGAGGTTCAGCCCCAGCATTTT. Residues: CASSLGTGEVQPQHF. The rearrangement links TRBV5-8 to TRBJ1-5, with 9 bases identical to TRBD1. CDR3 size: 15 residues. The germline CDR1 and CDR2 sequences are SGHTS and YDEGEE. Trimming took 0 bases from V and 6 from J; bases not matched to a gene: 4.